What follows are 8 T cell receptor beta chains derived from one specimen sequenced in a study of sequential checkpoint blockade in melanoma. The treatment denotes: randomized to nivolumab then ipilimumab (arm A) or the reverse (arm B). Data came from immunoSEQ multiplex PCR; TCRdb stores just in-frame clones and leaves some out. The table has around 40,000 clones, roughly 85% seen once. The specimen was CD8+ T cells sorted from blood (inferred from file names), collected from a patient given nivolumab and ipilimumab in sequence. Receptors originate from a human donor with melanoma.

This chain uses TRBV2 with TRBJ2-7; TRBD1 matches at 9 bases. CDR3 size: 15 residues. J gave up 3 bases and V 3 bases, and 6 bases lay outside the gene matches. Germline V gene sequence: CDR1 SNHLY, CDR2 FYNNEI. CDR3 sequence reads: CASSDPRDRVYEQYF. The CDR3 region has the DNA TGTGCCAGCAGTGACCCTCGGGACAGGGTCTACGAGCAGTACTTC.

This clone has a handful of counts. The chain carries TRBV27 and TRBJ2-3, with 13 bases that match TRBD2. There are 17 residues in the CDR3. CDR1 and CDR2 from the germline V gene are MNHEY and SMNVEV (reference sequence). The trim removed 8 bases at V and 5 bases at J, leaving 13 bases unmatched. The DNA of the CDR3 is TGTGCCAGCGCCCTTATCCGGACTAGCGGGAGTTTAGATACGCAGTATTTT. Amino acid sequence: CASALIRTSGSLDTQYF.

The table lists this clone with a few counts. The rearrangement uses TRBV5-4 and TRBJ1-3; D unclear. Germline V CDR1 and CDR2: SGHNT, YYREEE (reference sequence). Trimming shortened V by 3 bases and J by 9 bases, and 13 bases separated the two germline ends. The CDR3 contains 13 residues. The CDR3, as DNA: TGTGCCAGCAGCTCGGCGGGAGGAGGCACCATATATTTT. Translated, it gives CASSSAGGGTIYF.

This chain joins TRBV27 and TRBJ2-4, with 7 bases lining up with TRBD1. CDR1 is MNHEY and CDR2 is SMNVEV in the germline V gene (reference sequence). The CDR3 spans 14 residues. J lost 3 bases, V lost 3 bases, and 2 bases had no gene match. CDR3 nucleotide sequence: TGTGCCAGCAGTTTGGGACAGTTCAAAAACATTCAGTACTTC. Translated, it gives CASSLGQFKNIQYF.

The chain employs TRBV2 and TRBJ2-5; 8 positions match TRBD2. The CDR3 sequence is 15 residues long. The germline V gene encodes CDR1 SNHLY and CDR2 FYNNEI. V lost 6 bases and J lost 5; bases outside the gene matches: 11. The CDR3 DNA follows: TGTGCCAGCAGAGGACTAGCTGAGCGCGTTGAGACCCAGTACTTC. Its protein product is CASRGLAERVETQYF.

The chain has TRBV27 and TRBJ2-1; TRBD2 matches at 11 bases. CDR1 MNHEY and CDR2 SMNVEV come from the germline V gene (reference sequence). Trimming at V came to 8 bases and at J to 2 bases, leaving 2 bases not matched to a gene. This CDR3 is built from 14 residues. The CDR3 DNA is TGTGCCAGCCGGACTAGCGGGCCCTACAATGAGCAGTTCTTC. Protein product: CASRTSGPYNEQFF.

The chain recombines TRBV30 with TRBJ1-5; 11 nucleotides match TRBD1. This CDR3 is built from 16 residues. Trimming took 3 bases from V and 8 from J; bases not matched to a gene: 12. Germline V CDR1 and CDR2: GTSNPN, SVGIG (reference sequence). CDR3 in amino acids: CAWSKRLGQGAKPQHF. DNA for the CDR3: TGTGCCTGGAGCAAAAGACTAGGACAGGGGGCGAAGCCCCAGCATTTT.

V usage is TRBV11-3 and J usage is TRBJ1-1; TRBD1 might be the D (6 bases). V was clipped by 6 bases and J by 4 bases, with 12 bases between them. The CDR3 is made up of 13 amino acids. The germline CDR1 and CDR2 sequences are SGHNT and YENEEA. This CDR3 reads CASRFTGSTEAFF. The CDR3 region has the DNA TGTGCCAGCAGGTTTACAGGGTCCACTGAAGCTTTCTTT.